The clone carrying this TCR beta chain was seen only once. The CDR3 is made up of 10 amino acids. With 4 bases removed from V and 10 bases from J, the gap between germline ends came to 10 bases. The germline V gene encodes CDR1 GTSNPN and CDR2 SVGIG (reference sequence). The data belong to a study of cytomegalovirus exposure and HLA in healthy donors. The PCR used 60 Vbeta and 13 Jbeta primers. Profiled with immunoSEQ multiplex PCR; TCRdb holds only in-frame clones, not every one. The table includes more than 95,000 clones, 83% detected once. The chain couples TRBV30 to TRBJ1-1; D may be TRBD1 (6 bases). The sample taken for sequencing was PBMCs. This receptor was obtained from a woman between 40 and 50 years old in good health and CMV-seropositive. The chain's CDR3 is CAWKQGLAFF. DNA for the CDR3: TGTGCCTGGAAACAGGGCCTAGCTTTCTTT.